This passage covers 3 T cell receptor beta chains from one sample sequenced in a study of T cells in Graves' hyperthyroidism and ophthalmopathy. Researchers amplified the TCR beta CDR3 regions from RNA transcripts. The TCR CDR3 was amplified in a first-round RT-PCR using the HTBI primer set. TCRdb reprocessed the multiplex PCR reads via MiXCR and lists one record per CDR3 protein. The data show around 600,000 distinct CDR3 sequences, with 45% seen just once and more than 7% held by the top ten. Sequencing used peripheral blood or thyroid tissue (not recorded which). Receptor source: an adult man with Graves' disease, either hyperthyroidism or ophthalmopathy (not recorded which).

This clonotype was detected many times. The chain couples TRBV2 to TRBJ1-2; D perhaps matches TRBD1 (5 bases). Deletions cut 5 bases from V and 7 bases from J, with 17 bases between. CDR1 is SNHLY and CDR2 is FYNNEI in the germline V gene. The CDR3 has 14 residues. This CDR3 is CASSLQATKGGYTF. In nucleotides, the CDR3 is TGTGCCAGCAGTCTACAGGCCACCAAAGGTGGCTACACCTTC.

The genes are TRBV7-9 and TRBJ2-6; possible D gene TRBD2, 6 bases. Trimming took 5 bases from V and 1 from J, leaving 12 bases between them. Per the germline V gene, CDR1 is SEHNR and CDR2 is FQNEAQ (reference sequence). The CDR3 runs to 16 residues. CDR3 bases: TGTGCCAGCAGCAGGACGGGAGAATCTGGGGCCAACGTCCTGACTTTC. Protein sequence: CASSRTGESGANVLTF.

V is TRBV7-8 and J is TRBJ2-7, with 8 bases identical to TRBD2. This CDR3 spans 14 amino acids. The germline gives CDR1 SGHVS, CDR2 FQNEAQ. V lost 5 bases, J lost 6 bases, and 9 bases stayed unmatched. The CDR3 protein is CASSQNRGGPEQYF. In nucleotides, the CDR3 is TGTGCCAGCAGCCAAAACCGGGGGGGACCCGAGCAGTACTTC.